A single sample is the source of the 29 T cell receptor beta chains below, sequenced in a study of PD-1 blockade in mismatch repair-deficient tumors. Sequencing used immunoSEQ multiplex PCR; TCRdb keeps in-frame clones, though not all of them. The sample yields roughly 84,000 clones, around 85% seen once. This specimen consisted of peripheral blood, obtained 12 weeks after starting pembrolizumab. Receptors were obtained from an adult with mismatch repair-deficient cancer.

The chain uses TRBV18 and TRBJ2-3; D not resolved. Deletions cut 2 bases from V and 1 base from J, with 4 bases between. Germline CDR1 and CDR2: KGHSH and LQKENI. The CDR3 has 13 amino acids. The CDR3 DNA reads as TGTGCCAGCTCACCAGCAGGCACAGATACGCAGTATTTT. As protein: CASSPAGTDTQYF.

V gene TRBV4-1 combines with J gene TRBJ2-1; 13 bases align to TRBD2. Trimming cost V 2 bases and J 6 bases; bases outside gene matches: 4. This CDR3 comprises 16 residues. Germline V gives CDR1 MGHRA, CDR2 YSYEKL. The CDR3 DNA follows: TGCGCCAGCAGCCAAATCCGGACTAGCGGGAGCAATGAGCAGTTCTTC. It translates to CASSQIRTSGSNEQFF.

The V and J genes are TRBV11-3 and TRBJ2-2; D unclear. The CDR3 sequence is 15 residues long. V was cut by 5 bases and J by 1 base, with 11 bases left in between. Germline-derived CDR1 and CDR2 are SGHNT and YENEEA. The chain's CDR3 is CASSRRSWNTGELFF. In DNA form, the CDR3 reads TGTGCCAGCAGCCGACGATCCTGGAACACCGGGGAGCTGTTTTTT.

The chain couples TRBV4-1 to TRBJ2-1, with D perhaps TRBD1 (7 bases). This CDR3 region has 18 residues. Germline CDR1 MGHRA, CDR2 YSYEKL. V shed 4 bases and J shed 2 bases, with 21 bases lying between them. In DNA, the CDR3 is TGCGCCAGCAGCCTACAGGGGCTCTCCTCGGGAGCCTACAATGAGCAGTTCTTC. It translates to CASSLQGLSSGAYNEQFF.

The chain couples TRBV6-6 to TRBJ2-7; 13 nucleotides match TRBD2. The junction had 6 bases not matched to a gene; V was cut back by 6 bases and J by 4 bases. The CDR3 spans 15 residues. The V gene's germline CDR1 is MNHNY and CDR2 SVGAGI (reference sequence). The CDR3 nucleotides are TGTGCCAGCAGAATGACTAGCGGGAGGATATACGAGCAGTACTTC. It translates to CASRMTSGRIYEQYF.

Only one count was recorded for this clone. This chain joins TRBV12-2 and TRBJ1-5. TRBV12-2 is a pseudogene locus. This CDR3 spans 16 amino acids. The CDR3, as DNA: TGTGCAAGTCGCTCCATCAACTCCAACAAAGAAGGGTTGCAGCATTTT. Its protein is CASRSINSNKEGLQHF.

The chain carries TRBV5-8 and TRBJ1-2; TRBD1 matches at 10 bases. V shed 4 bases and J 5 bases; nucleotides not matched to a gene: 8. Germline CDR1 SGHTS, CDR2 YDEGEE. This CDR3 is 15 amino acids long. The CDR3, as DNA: TGTGCCAGCAGCCCTTGGGACAGGGGCCCTTATGGCTACACCTTC. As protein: CASSPWDRGPYGYTF. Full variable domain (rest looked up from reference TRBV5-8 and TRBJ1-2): EAGVTQSPTHLIKTRGQQATLRCSPISGHTSVYWYQQALGLGLQFLLWYDEGEERNRGNFPPRFSGRQFPNYSSELNVNALELEDSALYLCASSPWDRGPYGYTFGSGTRLTVV.

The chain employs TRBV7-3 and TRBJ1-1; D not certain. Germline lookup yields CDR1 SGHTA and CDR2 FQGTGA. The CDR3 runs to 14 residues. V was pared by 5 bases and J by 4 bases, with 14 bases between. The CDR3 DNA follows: TGTGCCAGCAGCCCTCAGAGAGGATCCACTGAAGCTTTCTTT. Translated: CASSPQRGSTEAFF.

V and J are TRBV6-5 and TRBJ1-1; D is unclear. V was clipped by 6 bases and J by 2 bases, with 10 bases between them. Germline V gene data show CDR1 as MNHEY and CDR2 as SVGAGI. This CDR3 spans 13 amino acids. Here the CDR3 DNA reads TGTGCCAGCAGCAGCATGAGAAACACTGAAGCTTTCTTT. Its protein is CASSSMRNTEAFF.

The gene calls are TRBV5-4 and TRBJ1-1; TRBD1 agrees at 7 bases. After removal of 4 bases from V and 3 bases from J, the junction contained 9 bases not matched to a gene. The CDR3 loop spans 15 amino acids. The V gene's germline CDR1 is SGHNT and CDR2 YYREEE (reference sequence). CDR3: CASSPTTTGYTEAFF. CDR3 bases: TGTGCCAGCAGCCCAACGACGACAGGGTACACTGAAGCTTTCTTT.

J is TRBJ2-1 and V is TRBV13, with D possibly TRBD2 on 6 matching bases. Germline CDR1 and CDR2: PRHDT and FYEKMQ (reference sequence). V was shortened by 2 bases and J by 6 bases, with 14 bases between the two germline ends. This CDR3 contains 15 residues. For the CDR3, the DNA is TGTGCCAGCAGCTTACAGTGGGAGGACCGCAATGAGCAGTTCTTC. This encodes CASSLQWEDRNEQFF.

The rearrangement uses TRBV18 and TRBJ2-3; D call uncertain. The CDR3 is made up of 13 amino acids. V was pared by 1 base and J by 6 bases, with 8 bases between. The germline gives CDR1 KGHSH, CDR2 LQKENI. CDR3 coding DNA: TGTGCCAGCTCACCACTTGCGTCGGATACGCAGTATTTT. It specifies CASSPLASDTQYF.

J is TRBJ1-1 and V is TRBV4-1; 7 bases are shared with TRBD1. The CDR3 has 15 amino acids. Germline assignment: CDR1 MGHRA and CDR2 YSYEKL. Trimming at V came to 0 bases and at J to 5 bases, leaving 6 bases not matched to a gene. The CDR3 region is CASSQEMTGRTEAFF. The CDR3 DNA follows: TGCGCCAGCAGCCAAGAGATGACAGGGAGGACTGAAGCTTTCTTT.

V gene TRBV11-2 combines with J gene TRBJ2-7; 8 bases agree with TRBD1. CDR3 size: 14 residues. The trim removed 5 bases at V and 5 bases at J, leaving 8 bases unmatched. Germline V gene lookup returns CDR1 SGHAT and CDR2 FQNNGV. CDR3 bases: TGTGCCAGCAGCCCGGACAGGGTAGGAAACGAGCAGTACTTC. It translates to CASSPDRVGNEQYF. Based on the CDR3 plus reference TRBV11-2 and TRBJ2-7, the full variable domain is EAGVAQSPRYKIIEKRQSVAFWCNPISGHATLYWYQQILGQGPKLLIQFQNNGVVDDSQLPKDRFSAERLKGVDSTLKIQPAKLEDSAVYLCASSPDRVGNEQYFGPGTRLTVT.

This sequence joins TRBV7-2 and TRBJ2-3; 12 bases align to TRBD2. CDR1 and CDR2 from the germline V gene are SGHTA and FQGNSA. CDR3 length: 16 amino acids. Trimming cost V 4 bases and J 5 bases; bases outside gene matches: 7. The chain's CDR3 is CASSSRLAGVQDTQYF. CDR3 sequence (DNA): TGTGCCAGCAGCTCGCGACTAGCGGGAGTACAAGATACGCAGTATTTT. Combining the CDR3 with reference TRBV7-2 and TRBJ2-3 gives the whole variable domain GAGVSQSPSNKVTEKGKDVELRCDPISGHTALYWYRQSLGQGLEFLIYFQGNSAPDKSGLPSDRFSAERTGGSVSTLTIQRTQQEDSAVYLCASSSRLAGVQDTQYFGPGTRLTVL.

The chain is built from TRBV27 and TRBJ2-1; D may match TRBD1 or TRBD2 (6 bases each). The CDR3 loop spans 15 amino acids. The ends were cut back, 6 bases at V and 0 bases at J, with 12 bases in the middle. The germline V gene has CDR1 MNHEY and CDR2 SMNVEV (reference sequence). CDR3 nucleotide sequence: TGTGCCAGCAGGGGGGGCGATAGCTCCTACAATGAGCAGTTCTTC. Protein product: CASRGGDSSYNEQFF.

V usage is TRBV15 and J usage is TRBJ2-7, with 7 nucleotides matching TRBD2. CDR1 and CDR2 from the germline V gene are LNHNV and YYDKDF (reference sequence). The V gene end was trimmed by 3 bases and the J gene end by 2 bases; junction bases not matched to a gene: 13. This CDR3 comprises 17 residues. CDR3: CATSSSRVGGKAYEQYF. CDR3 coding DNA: TGTGCCACCAGCAGTTCAAGGGTGGGGGGGAAGGCCTACGAGCAGTACTTC.

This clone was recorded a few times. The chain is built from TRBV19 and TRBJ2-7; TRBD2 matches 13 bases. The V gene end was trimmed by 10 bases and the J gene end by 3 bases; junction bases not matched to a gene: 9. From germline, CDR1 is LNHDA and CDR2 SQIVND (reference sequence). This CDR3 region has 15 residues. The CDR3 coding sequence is TGTGCCACCAAACCCGGACTAGCGGGAGTCTACGAGCAGTACTTC. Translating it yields CATKPGLAGVYEQYF.

The CDR3 DNA follows: TGTGCCAGCAGCTTAGTTCCCCGGACGGTAGCAACTAATGAAAAACTGTTTTTT. It codes for CASSLVPRTVATNEKLFF. J is TRBJ1-4 and V is TRBV7-8; no clear D. Germline CDR1 reads SGHVS; CDR2 reads FQNEAQ. The CDR3 loop spans 18 amino acids. The germline V and J ends were trimmed by 1 base and 0 bases, with 15 bases remaining between them.

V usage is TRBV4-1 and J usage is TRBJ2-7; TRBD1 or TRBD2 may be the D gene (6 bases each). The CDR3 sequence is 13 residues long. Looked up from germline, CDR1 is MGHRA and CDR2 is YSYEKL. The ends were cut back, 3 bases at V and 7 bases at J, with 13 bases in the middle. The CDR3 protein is CASSHPGAQEQYF. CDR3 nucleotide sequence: TGCGCCAGCAGCCACCCGGGGGCGCAGGAGCAGTACTTC.

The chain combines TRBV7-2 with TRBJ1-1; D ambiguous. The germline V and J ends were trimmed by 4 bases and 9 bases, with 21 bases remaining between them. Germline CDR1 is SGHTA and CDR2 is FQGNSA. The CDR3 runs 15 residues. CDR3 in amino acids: CASSSPVRRVSKAFF. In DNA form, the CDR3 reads TGTGCCAGCAGCTCCCCAGTCCGGAGGGTTAGCAAAGCTTTCTTT.

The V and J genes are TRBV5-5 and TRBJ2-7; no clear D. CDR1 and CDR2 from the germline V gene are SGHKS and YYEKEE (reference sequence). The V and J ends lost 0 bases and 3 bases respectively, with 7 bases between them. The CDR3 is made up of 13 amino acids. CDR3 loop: CASSLDYLYEQYF. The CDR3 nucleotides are TGTGCCAGCAGCTTGGACTACCTCTACGAGCAGTACTTC. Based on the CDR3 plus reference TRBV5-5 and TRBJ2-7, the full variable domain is DAGVTQSPTHLIKTRGQQVTLRCSPISGHKSVSWYQQVLGQGPQFIFQYYEKEERGRGNFPDRFSARQFPNYSSELNVNALLLGDSALYLCASSLDYLYEQYFGPGTRLTVT.

The CDR3 sequence is CASSQLAGAYEQYF. CDR3 coding DNA: TGCGCCAGCAGCCAACTAGCGGGGGCCTACGAGCAGTACTTC. The V call is TRBV4-3, the J call TRBJ2-7; 10 bases align to TRBD2. The junction had 0 bases not matched to a gene; V was cut back by 2 bases and J by 2 bases. This CDR3 region has 14 residues. Looked up from germline, CDR1 is LGHNA and CDR2 is YSLEER.

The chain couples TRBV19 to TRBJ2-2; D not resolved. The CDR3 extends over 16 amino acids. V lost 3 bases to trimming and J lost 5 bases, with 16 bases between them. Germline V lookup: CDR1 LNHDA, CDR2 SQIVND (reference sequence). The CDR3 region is CASSISFGLPTGELFF. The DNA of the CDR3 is TGTGCCAGTAGTATCAGTTTTGGGCTACCTACCGGGGAGCTGTTTTTT.

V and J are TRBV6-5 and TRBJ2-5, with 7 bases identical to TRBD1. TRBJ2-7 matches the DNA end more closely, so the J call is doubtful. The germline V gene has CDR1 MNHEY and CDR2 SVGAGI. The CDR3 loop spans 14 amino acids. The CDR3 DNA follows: TGTGCCAGCAGTTATCGCAGGGGGTTGTACGAGCAGTACTTC. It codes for CASSYRRGLYEQYF.

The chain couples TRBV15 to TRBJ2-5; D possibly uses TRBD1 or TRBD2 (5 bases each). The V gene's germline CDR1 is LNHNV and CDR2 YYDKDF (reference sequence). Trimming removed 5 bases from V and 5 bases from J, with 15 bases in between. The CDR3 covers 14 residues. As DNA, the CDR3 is TGTGCCACCAGCGGGGGTGGGGATTTTGAGACCCAGTACTTC. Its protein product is CATSGGGDFETQYF.

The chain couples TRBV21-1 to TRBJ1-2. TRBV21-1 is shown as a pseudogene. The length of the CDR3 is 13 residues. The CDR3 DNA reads TGTGCCAGCAGCAATGAGGGCGAGGGAGGCTACACCTTC. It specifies CASSNEGEGGYTF.

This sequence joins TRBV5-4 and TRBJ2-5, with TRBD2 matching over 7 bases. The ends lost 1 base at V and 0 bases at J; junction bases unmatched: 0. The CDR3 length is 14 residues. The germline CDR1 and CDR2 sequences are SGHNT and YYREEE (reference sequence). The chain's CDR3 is CASSLSGNQETQYF. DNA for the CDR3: TGTGCCAGCAGCTTGAGCGGGAACCAAGAGACCCAGTACTTC.

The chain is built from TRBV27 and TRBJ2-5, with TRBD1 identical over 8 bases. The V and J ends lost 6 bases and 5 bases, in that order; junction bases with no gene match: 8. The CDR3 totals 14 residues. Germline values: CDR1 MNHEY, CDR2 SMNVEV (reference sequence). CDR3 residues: CASSPRGRRETQYF. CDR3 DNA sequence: TGTGCCAGCAGCCCCAGGGGGCGCAGGGAGACCCAGTACTTC.